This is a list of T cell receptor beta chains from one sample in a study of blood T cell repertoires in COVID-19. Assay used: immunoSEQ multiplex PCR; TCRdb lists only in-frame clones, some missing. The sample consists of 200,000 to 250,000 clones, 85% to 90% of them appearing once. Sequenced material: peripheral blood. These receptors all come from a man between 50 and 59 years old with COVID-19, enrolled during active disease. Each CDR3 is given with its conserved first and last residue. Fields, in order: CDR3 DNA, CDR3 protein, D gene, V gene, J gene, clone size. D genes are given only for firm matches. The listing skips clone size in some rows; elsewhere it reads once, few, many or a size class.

cdr3_nt: TGCGCCAGCAGCTTGCAGCCTGGGGCCACTGGGGCCAACGTCCTGACTTTC; cdr3_aa: CASSLQPGATGANVLTF; d_call: NA; v_call: TRBV5-1; j_call: TRBJ2-6; clone_size: once
cdr3_nt: TGTGCCAGCAGGCCCGGGACAGCTGATGGCTACACCTTC; cdr3_aa: CASRPGTADGYTF; d_call: TRBD1; v_call: TRBV28; j_call: TRBJ1-2; clone_size: NA
cdr3_nt: TGTGCCAGCAGCAACAAGAAACAGGGGGTATTTGGAAACACCATATATTTT; cdr3_aa: CASSNKKQGVFGNTIYF; d_call: TRBD1; v_call: TRBV28; j_call: TRBJ1-3; clone_size: NA
cdr3_nt: TGTGCCAGCAGCCATGGCCCTCCTCCCCTCCACTTT; cdr3_aa: CASSHGPPPLHF; d_call: NA; v_call: TRBV6-5; j_call: TRBJ1-6; clone_size: NA
cdr3_nt: TGTGCCAGCAGCTTAGTCGGAGGGGATTGGGGTGAGCAGTTCTTC; cdr3_aa: CASSLVGGDWGEQFF; d_call: NA; v_call: TRBV11-2; j_call: TRBJ2-1; clone_size: NA
cdr3_nt: TGTGCCAGCAGCTTAGTAACAGGAGTACTCCAAGAGACCCAGTACTTC; cdr3_aa: CASSLVTGVLQETQYF; d_call: NA; v_call: TRBV7-9; j_call: TRBJ2-5; clone_size: NA
cdr3_nt: TGTGCCAGCATCCCGGCCCCAGCGCGTGAGCAGTACTTC; cdr3_aa: CASIPAPAREQYF; d_call: NA; v_call: TRBV6-5; j_call: TRBJ2-7; clone_size: NA
cdr3_nt: TGTGCCAGCAGCGCGTCGTCGACAGCGACTAATGAAAAACTGTTTTTT; cdr3_aa: CASSASSTATNEKLFF; d_call: NA; v_call: TRBV9; j_call: TRBJ1-4; clone_size: NA
cdr3_nt: TGTGCCAGCAGTACAGGGAACCAGCCCCAGCATTTT; cdr3_aa: CASSTGNQPQHF; d_call: NA; v_call: TRBV2; j_call: TRBJ1-5; clone_size: few
cdr3_nt: TGTGCCAGCAGCTTAGGCACAGGGGGCTTGGCTAACTATGGCTACACCTTC; cdr3_aa: CASSLGTGGLANYGYTF; d_call: TRBD1; v_call: TRBV11-2; j_call: TRBJ1-2; clone_size: NA
cdr3_nt: TGTGCCAGCAGCTTAACGGGATCGGGGGAGCAGTACTTC; cdr3_aa: CASSLTGSGEQYF; d_call: NA; v_call: TRBV7-7; j_call: TRBJ2-7; clone_size: few
cdr3_nt: TGTGCCAGTAGTGTCCGGTGGACTGAAGCTTTCTTT; cdr3_aa: CASSVRWTEAFF; d_call: NA; v_call: TRBV19; j_call: TRBJ1-1; clone_size: NA
cdr3_nt: TGTGCCAGCAGTGATGGACTAGTGGGCACCGGGGAGCTGTTTTTT; cdr3_aa: CASSDGLVGTGELFF; d_call: TRBD2; v_call: TRBV2; j_call: TRBJ2-2; clone_size: NA
cdr3_nt: TGTGCCAGCAGAAGACAGGGATCTAGCGCGATCTACGAGCAGTACTTC; cdr3_aa: CASRRQGSSAIYEQYF; d_call: NA; v_call: TRBV28; j_call: TRBJ2-7; clone_size: NA
cdr3_nt: TGTGCCAGCTGGACAGGGGGCAACGAGCAGTACTTC; cdr3_aa: CASWTGGNEQYF; d_call: TRBD1; v_call: TRBV27; j_call: TRBJ2-7; clone_size: NA
cdr3_nt: TGTGCCAGCAGCCAAGAAACGCCGGGACTAGCGGGCAGTGAGCAGTTCTTC; cdr3_aa: CASSQETPGLAGSEQFF; d_call: TRBD2; v_call: TRBV4-2; j_call: TRBJ2-1; clone_size: few
cdr3_nt: TGCAGCGTTGACCGGACAGTAAGGGGTATGTCGGGGCAAGAGACCCAGTACTTC; cdr3_aa: CSVDRTVRGMSGQETQYF; d_call: NA; v_call: TRBV29-1; j_call: TRBJ2-5; clone_size: NA
cdr3_nt: TGTGCCAGCAGTTACATGCGGGAGTCTACCTACGAGCAGTACTTC; cdr3_aa: CASSYMRESTYEQYF; d_call: TRBD2; v_call: TRBV6-2/TRBV6-3; j_call: TRBJ2-7; clone_size: NA
cdr3_nt: TGCGCCAGCAGCTTGGCCGGGACTAGCGGCCAAGAGACCCAGTACTTC; cdr3_aa: CASSLAGTSGQETQYF; d_call: TRBD2; v_call: TRBV5-1; j_call: TRBJ2-5; clone_size: NA
cdr3_nt: TGTGCCAGCACCCTGGGACAGGTAAACACTGAAGCTTTCTTT; cdr3_aa: CASTLGQVNTEAFF; d_call: TRBD1; v_call: TRBV5-8; j_call: TRBJ1-1; clone_size: NA
cdr3_nt: TGCAGTGCTAGTGGGGCTGCGAACACTGAAGCTTTCTTT; cdr3_aa: CSASGAANTEAFF; d_call: NA; v_call: TRBV20-1; j_call: TRBJ1-1; clone_size: NA
cdr3_nt: TGTGCCAGCAAAACCCGGACGGCAGGGGATAATTCACCCCTCCACTTT; cdr3_aa: CASKTRTAGDNSPLHF; d_call: NA; v_call: TRBV27; j_call: TRBJ1-6; clone_size: NA
cdr3_nt: TGTGCCAGCAGCTTAGACGGGACAGGAAACTTTTACGAGCAGTACTTC; cdr3_aa: CASSLDGTGNFYEQYF; d_call: TRBD1; v_call: TRBV7-2; j_call: TRBJ2-7; clone_size: few
cdr3_nt: TGTGCCAGCAGCACGGGACTAGCGGTTCCCTCCTACGAGCAGTACTTC; cdr3_aa: CASSTGLAVPSYEQYF; d_call: TRBD2; v_call: TRBV5-4; j_call: TRBJ2-7; clone_size: NA
cdr3_nt: TGTGCCAGCAGTCGGGACAGGGTCCCGAACACCGGGGAGCTGTTTTTT; cdr3_aa: CASSRDRVPNTGELFF; d_call: TRBD1; v_call: TRBV6-2/TRBV6-3; j_call: TRBJ2-2; clone_size: few
cdr3_nt: TGTGCCAGCAGCTCCACAGGGATGATACCCGGGGAGCTGTTTTTT; cdr3_aa: CASSSTGMIPGELFF; d_call: NA; v_call: TRBV7-6; j_call: TRBJ2-2; clone_size: once
cdr3_nt: TGTGCCAGCAGGCCTAGCGGGGGGACAGATACGCAGTATTTT; cdr3_aa: CASRPSGGTDTQYF; d_call: TRBD2; v_call: TRBV11-1; j_call: TRBJ2-3; clone_size: once
cdr3_nt: TGTGCCAGCAGTTTAGGCGGGCAGAAGAACACTGAAGCTTTCTTT; cdr3_aa: CASSLGGQKNTEAFF; d_call: NA; v_call: TRBV28; j_call: TRBJ1-1; clone_size: NA
cdr3_nt: TGTGCCCTGCGGACAGGGGATGTTGAAAAACTGTTTTTT; cdr3_aa: CALRTGDVEKLFF; d_call: TRBD1; v_call: TRBV30; j_call: TRBJ1-4; clone_size: NA
cdr3_nt: TGTGCCATCAGTGAACAGGGAATGATAGCCAAAAACATTCAGTACTTC; cdr3_aa: CAISEQGMIAKNIQYF; d_call: NA; v_call: TRBV10-3; j_call: TRBJ2-4; clone_size: NA
cdr3_nt: TGTGCCAGCAGCTCCGAGGGTTTCGGAAATGAAAAACTGTTTTTT; cdr3_aa: CASSSEGFGNEKLFF; d_call: NA; v_call: TRBV5-4; j_call: TRBJ1-4; clone_size: NA
cdr3_nt: TGTGCCTCATCAGCGGGAGGGCCAACAGATACGCAGTATTTT; cdr3_aa: CASSAGGPTDTQYF; d_call: TRBD2; v_call: TRBV30; j_call: TRBJ2-3; clone_size: NA
cdr3_nt: TGTGCCAGCAGCCAGGGGTCTAGGTACTCTGGGGCCAACGTCCTGACTTTC; cdr3_aa: CASSQGSRYSGANVLTF; d_call: NA; v_call: TRBV7-9; j_call: TRBJ2-6; clone_size: NA
cdr3_nt: TGTGCCAGCAGTGAAATCAGGGCCGGGGAGCTGTTTTTT; cdr3_aa: CASSEIRAGELFF; d_call: NA; v_call: TRBV25-1; j_call: TRBJ2-2; clone_size: NA
cdr3_nt: TGTGCCAGCAGTTTGTTCAGGGGGCATCGGGGCGGCTACACCTTC; cdr3_aa: CASSLFRGHRGGYTF; d_call: TRBD1; v_call: TRBV28; j_call: TRBJ1-2; clone_size: NA
cdr3_nt: TGCGCCAGCAGCCAAGATCTGGGGCAGGGGGCGTATAATTCACCCCTCCACTTT; cdr3_aa: CASSQDLGQGAYNSPLHF; d_call: TRBD1; v_call: TRBV4-3; j_call: TRBJ1-6; clone_size: few
cdr3_nt: TGTGCCACCAGCAGCAGTTGGGGCGGCTACACCTTC; cdr3_aa: CATSSSWGGYTF; d_call: NA; v_call: TRBV15; j_call: TRBJ1-2; clone_size: few
cdr3_nt: TGTGCCAGCAGCTTAGGTGGTGGTAGCGGGAGGACCGGGGAGCTGTTTTTT; cdr3_aa: CASSLGGGSGRTGELFF; d_call: TRBD2; v_call: TRBV11-2; j_call: TRBJ2-2; clone_size: few
cdr3_nt: TGTGCCAGTAGCCCGGGGACAAAAAGCTCCTACGAGCAGTACTTC; cdr3_aa: CASSPGTKSSYEQYF; d_call: NA; v_call: TRBV19; j_call: TRBJ2-7; clone_size: once
cdr3_nt: TGTGCCAGCAGCGTTTTTTGGCTCGGGGAGCTGTTTTTT; cdr3_aa: CASSVFWLGELFF; d_call: NA; v_call: TRBV9; j_call: TRBJ2-2; clone_size: NA
cdr3_nt: TGCGCCAGCAGCGTCGGGACTAGCGGGAGGGCATTACAAGAGACCCAGTACTTC; cdr3_aa: CASSVGTSGRALQETQYF; d_call: TRBD2; v_call: TRBV5-1; j_call: TRBJ2-5; clone_size: NA
cdr3_nt: TGTGCCAGCAGCTTAGTAATCCGACTACGGGGGACCGGGGAGCTGTTTTTT; cdr3_aa: CASSLVIRLRGTGELFF; d_call: NA; v_call: TRBV7-8; j_call: TRBJ2-2; clone_size: NA
cdr3_nt: TGTGCCAGCTGTCACAGGTTACCCGGGACTAGCGGTCCCTACGAGCAGTACTTC; cdr3_aa: CASCHRLPGTSGPYEQYF; d_call: TRBD2; v_call: TRBV6-6; j_call: TRBJ2-7; clone_size: NA
cdr3_nt: TGTGCCAGCTCGGAAGCGGGGATCACAGATACGCAGTATTTT; cdr3_aa: CASSEAGITDTQYF; d_call: TRBD2; v_call: TRBV6-5; j_call: TRBJ2-3; clone_size: NA
cdr3_nt: TGTGCCAGCAGCGTAGGGCGGACAGGGGGCTTGGACAATGAGCAGTTCTTC; cdr3_aa: CASSVGRTGGLDNEQFF; d_call: TRBD1; v_call: TRBV9; j_call: TRBJ2-1; clone_size: few
cdr3_nt: TGTGCCAGTAGTCCACAGGGTCCTGGCTACACCTTC; cdr3_aa: CASSPQGPGYTF; d_call: NA; v_call: TRBV19; j_call: TRBJ1-2; clone_size: few
cdr3_nt: TGCAGCGTTGAAGGTGTGACGACACAAGCTTTCTTT; cdr3_aa: CSVEGVTTQAFF; d_call: NA; v_call: TRBV29-1; j_call: TRBJ1-1; clone_size: NA
cdr3_nt: TGTGCCTGGAGTGTATCCAGGGGAGTCCCTGACAATCAGCCCCAGCATTTT; cdr3_aa: CAWSVSRGVPDNQPQHF; d_call: NA; v_call: TRBV30; j_call: TRBJ1-5; clone_size: NA
cdr3_nt: TGCGCCAGCAGTTCCCTAGCGGGACTTAGCACAGATACGCAGTATTTT; cdr3_aa: CASSSLAGLSTDTQYF; d_call: TRBD2; v_call: TRBV5-1; j_call: TRBJ2-3; clone_size: NA